Listed below are T cell receptor beta chains from one sample, sequenced in a study of cytomegalovirus exposure and HLA in healthy donors. The repertoire was sequenced with immunoSEQ multiplex PCR; TCRdb's copy has only in-frame clones and lacks some. The table lists more than 250,000 clones, 85% to 90% of them singletons. Sequenced: PBMCs. Every receptor here comes from a woman aged 18-29 years in good health and CMV-seronegative. Each CDR3 is given with its conserved first and last residue. D genes are given only for firm matches. For some rows the clone size is stated as once, few or many, or as a class when expanded; others skip it.

CDR3nt	CDR3aa	abundance	d_gene	v_gene	j_gene
TGTGCCAGCTCAACGGAGGGGGCAGCTGGAGCTTTCTTT	CASSTEGAAGAFF	.	TRBD1	TRBV18	TRBJ1-1
TGTGCCACTTCCCCCTCTGAGACCCAGTACTTC	CATSPSETQYF	.	.	TRBV10-3	TRBJ2-5
TGTGCCACCAGCAGAGAAGGAGGCGGGGGCTACGAGCAGTACTTC	CATSREGGGGYEQYF	few	TRBD2	TRBV15	TRBJ2-7
TGCGCCAGCAGTGAGGGGGCAGAAATCAATGAGCAGTTCTTC	CASSEGAEINEQFF	.	TRBD1	TRBV5-1	TRBJ2-1
TGTGCCATCAGGGATGGACTAGCGGGGGCCAATGAGCAGTTCTTC	CAIRDGLAGANEQFF	.	TRBD2	TRBV10-3	TRBJ2-1
TGTGCCAGCAGTGGGACAGTTGCCAATCAGCCCCAGCATTTT	CASSGTVANQPQHF	.	.	TRBV2	TRBJ1-5
TGTGCCTGGAGTGAAGGGGGGTGGACAGGGGAGAGCTACGAGCAGTACTTC	CAWSEGGWTGESYEQYF	once	TRBD1	TRBV30	TRBJ2-7
TGTGCCTGGAGTCCAATTCGTATTGCTACAGGGCGAACCTCCATTTTCTTT	CAWSPIRIATGRTSIFF	.	.	TRBV30	TRBJ1-1
TGTGCCAGTAGTATAGATAAGTGGGGCTCCAATGGCTACACCTTC	CASSIDKWGSNGYTF	.	.	TRBV19	TRBJ1-2
TGTGCTAGTGGTCGCAGGGTCTCTACAGGGGTGGAGCAGTACTTC	CASGRRVSTGVEQYF	.	TRBD1	TRBV12-5	TRBJ2-7
TGCGCCAGCAGCCCCCCGGAGCGGGGGGGTACAAATCAAGAGACCCAGTACTTC	CASSPPERGGTNQETQYF	once	TRBD2	TRBV5-1	TRBJ2-5
TGTGCCAGCAGCCCCGGGACTAGCCACTACAATGAGCAGTTCTTC	CASSPGTSHYNEQFF	.	TRBD2	TRBV7-2	TRBJ2-1
TGCGCCAGCAGCCAAGATCGGGCAACTAATGAAAAACTGTTTTTT	CASSQDRATNEKLFF	.	.	TRBV4-1	TRBJ1-4
TGTGCCAGCAGTTACTCGTTAACATCTGGAAACACCATATATTTT	CASSYSLTSGNTIYF	once	.	TRBV6-5	TRBJ1-3
TGTGCCAGCAGCCGGGGGGCGGGGAGCACAGATACGCAGTATTTT	CASSRGAGSTDTQYF	once	.	TRBV5-4	TRBJ2-3
TGTGCCAGCAGCTTAAGGACAGCTGTTATCGATACGCAGTATTTT	CASSLRTAVIDTQYF	.	.	TRBV13	TRBJ2-3
TGTGCCAGCAGCGTAGTCGCCGGGGAGCTGTTTTTT	CASSVVAGELFF	.	.	TRBV9	TRBJ2-2
TGTGCCAGCAGTGAAGCGGGGCCCGTGGGGGATACGCAGTATTTT	CASSEAGPVGDTQYF	.	.	TRBV2	TRBJ2-3